There are many counts of the clone carrying this T cell receptor (beta chain). The data originate from a study of blood T cell repertoires in COVID-19. Here immunoSEQ multiplex PCR was the method, and the copy in TCRdb shows in-frame clones only, minus some. The sample has under 200,000 clones, around 85% seen once. The V end lost 6 bases, the J end lost 0 bases, and 11 bases lay between the germline ends. CDR1 and CDR2 (germline): SEHNR, FQNEAQ (reference sequence). This CDR3 spans 14 amino acids. Sequenced sample: peripheral blood. The receptor was isolated from a man aged 55-75 years with acute or convalescent COVID-19. This chain connects TRBV7-9 to TRBJ1-1; D gene uncertain. Written as DNA, the CDR3 is TGTGCCAGCAGTCTAAGTGTCATGAACACTGAAGCTTTCTTT. It yields the protein CASSLSVMNTEAFF.